The clone carrying this TCR beta chain was seen repeatedly, ten times or more. What it binds is not known. The sample is drawn from a study of CD8 T cells in ankylosing spondylitis. Whole-study findings and limits: According to the report, clones linked to the disease were significantly enriched in matched synovial fluid samples taken from ankylosing spondylitis patients.

Trimming took 11 bases from V and 0 from J; bases not matched to a gene: 3. This CDR3 has 14 amino acids. By quantitative 5'-RACE with molecular barcodes, the TCR beta libraries were made. TCRdb reprocessed the 5' RACE reads via MiXCR and lists one record per CDR3 protein. The table includes about 250,000 distinct CDR3 sequences, under 20% detected once. This chain connects TRBV12-3 or TRBV12-4 to TRBJ2-1; 11 bases agree with TRBD2. The receptor's source is a male donor with ankylosing spondylitis or in good health (not recorded which). Sequenced: blood, either unsorted or a sorted T cell fraction (not recorded which). The CDR3 reads CASTSGSSYNEQFF. CDR3 DNA sequence: TGTGCCTCAACTAGCGGGAGCTCCTACAATGAGCAGTTCTTC.